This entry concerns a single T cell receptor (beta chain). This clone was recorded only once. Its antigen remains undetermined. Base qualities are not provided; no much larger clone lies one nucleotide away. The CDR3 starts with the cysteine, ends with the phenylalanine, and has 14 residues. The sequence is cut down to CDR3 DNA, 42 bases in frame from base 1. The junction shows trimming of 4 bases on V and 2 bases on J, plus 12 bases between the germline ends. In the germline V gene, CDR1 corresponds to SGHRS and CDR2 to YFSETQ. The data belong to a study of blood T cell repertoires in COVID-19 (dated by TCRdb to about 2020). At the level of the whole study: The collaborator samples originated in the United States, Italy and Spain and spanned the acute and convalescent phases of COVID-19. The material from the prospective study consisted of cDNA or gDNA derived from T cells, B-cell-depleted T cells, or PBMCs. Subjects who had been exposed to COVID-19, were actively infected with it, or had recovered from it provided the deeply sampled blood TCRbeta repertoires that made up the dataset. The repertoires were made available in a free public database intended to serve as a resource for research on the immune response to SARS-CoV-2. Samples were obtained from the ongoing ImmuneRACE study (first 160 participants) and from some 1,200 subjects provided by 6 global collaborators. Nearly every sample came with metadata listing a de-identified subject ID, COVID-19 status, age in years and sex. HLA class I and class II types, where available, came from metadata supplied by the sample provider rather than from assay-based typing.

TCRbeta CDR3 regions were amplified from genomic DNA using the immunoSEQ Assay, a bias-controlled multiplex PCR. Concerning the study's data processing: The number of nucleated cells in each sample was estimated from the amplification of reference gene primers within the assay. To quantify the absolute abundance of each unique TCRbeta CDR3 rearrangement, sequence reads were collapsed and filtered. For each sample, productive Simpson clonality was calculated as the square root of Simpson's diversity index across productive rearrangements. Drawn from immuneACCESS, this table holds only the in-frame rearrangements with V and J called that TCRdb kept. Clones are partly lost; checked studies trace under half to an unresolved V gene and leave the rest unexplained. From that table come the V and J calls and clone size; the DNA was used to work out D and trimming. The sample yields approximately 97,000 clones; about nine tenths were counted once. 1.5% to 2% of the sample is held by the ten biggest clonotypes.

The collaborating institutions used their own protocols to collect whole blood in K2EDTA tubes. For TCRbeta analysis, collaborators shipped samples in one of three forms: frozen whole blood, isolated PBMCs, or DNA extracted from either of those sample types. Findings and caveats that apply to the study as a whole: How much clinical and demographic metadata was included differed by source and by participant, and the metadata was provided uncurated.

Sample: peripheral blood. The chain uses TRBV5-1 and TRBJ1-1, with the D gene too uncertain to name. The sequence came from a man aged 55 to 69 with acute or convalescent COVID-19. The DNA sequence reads TGCGCCAGCAGCACTGCTCGCGGAAACACTGAAGCTTTCTTT. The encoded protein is CASSTARGNTEAFF.